The 21 T cell receptor beta chains below were found in one sample sequenced in a study of beta chain features in type 1 diabetes. cDNA synthesis used the whole RNA isolate, giving expressed TCRB sequences. The assay was immunoSEQ multiplex PCR, and TCRdb's table has in-frame clones only and misses some. The sample contains hundreds of thousands of clones, 10% to 15% of which appear only once. The sequenced material came from naive CD4+ T cells from blood. The receptor set was obtained from a man aged 18-30 years in good health.

A few counts support this clone. The chain links TRBV18 to TRBJ2-1; 15 positions agree with TRBD2. The V gene end was trimmed by 3 bases and the J gene end by 9 bases; junction bases not matched to a gene: 6. This CDR3 spans 16 amino acids. Germline V gene lookup returns CDR1 KGHSH and CDR2 LQKENI. The CDR3, as DNA: TGTGCCAGCTCACCCCGGACTAGCGGGGGGGCGGGTGAGCAGTTCTTC. The encoded protein is CASSPRTSGGAGEQFF.

The chain joins TRBV30 to TRBJ2-1; 9 nucleotides agree with TRBD1. The CDR3 runs 16 residues. The germline CDR1 and CDR2 sequences are GTSNPN and SVGIG (reference sequence). Trimming at V came to 6 bases and at J to 1 base, leaving 10 bases not matched to a gene. The CDR3 here is CACGQGTLTSYNEQFF. DNA of the CDR3: TGTGCCTGCGGACAGGGGACCCTTACATCCTACAATGAGCAGTTCTTC.

The chain has TRBV19 and TRBJ2-6, with D possibly matching TRBD2 (5 bases). Germline V gives CDR1 LNHDA, CDR2 SQIVND (reference sequence). This CDR3 region has 16 residues. V was clipped by 3 bases and J by 0 bases, with 9 bases between them. The chain's CDR3 is CASSIAGDSGANVLTF. As DNA, the CDR3 is TGTGCCAGTAGTATTGCCGGGGACTCTGGGGCCAACGTCCTGACTTTC.

The gene calls are TRBV28 and TRBJ1-5; 9 positions match TRBD1. CDR1 is MDHEN, CDR2 SYDVKM, per germline. The V gene end was trimmed by 5 bases and the J gene end by 0 bases; junction bases not matched to a gene: 8. The CDR3 totals 17 residues. The CDR3 DNA is TGTGCCAGCAGTATTGGGACAGGGAGGAGTAGCAATCAGCCCCAGCATTTT. Protein product: CASSIGTGRSSNQPQHF.

This clone was seen more than once but under ten times. V gene TRBV18 combines with J gene TRBJ2-1, with 8 nucleotides matching TRBD1. The V segment lost 3 bases and the J segment 2 bases; nucleotides outside the gene matches: 6. There are 16 residues in the CDR3. The V gene's germline CDR1 is KGHSH and CDR2 LQKENI. The DNA of the CDR3 is TGTGCCAGCTCACCTATGGGACAGGCTACCTACAATGAGCAGTTCTTC. Translation gives CASSPMGQATYNEQFF. Variable domain in full (rest from reference TRBV18 and TRBJ2-1): NAGVMQNPRHLVRRRGQEARLRCSPMKGHSHVYWYRQLPEEGLKFMVYLQKENIIDESGMPKERFSAEFPKEGPSILRIQQVVRGDSAAYFCASSPMGQATYNEQFFGPGTRLTVL.

The gene calls are TRBV28 and TRBJ1-5; TRBD1 matches 10 bases. Germline V gene sequence: CDR1 MDHEN, CDR2 SYDVKM. This CDR3 contains 15 residues. V was clipped by 4 bases and J by 4 bases; unmatched bases: 4. The CDR3 reads CASSSGTGENQPQHF. CDR3 bases: TGTGCCAGCAGTTCAGGGACAGGGGAAAATCAGCCCCAGCATTTT. The variable domain in full, with the rest retrieved from reference TRBV28 and TRBJ1-5, is DVKVTQSSRYLVKRTGEKVFLECVQDMDHENMFWYRQDPGLGLRLIYFSYDVKMKEKGDIPEGYSVSREKKERFSLILESASTNQTSMYLCASSSGTGENQPQHFGDGTRLSIL.

This clone came up a few times. V gene TRBV18 combines with J gene TRBJ1-4; D is possibly TRBD1 (6 bases). Germline loops: CDR1 KGHSH, CDR2 LQKENI. V was trimmed by 3 bases and J by 5 bases, leaving 13 bases between them. The CDR3 length is 15 residues. DNA for the CDR3: TGTGCCAGCTCACCCCTTCGACAGGAGAATGAAAAACTGTTTTTT. Translated, it gives CASSPLRQENEKLFF.

A few counts support this clone. Here the CDR3 reads CASSTKASPRETQYF. CDR3 coding DNA: TGTGCCAGCAGTACCAAGGCTAGCCCCAGAGAGACCCAGTACTTC. J is TRBJ2-5 and V is TRBV28; tentatively, D is TRBD2 (5 bases). Trimming took off 5 bases at V and 4 bases at J, with 17 bases between the two ends. Germline loops: CDR1 MDHEN, CDR2 SYDVKM. CDR3 size: 15 residues.

The chain carries TRBV7-2 and TRBJ1-1; unclear D gene. Per germline, CDR1 SGHTA and CDR2 FQGNSA. Trimming removed 7 bases from V and 5 bases from J, with 14 bases in between. This CDR3 is 13 amino acids long. The CDR3 loop reads CASTWRGKTEAFF. The DNA of the CDR3 is TGTGCCAGCACCTGGCGCGGGAAAACTGAAGCTTTCTTT.

This clone was counted many times. J is TRBJ2-1 and V is TRBV30, with TRBD1 matching 7 bases. Losses at the gene ends were 5 bases for V and 12 bases for J; bases not matched to a gene: 10. Per germline, CDR1 GTSNPN and CDR2 SVGIG (reference sequence). CDR3 length: 12 residues. This CDR3 is CAWLQGNFVQFF. DNA of the CDR3: TGTGCCTGGTTACAGGGGAACTTTGTGCAGTTCTTC.

This chain links TRBV12-5 with TRBJ2-3; 9 positions agree with TRBD2. Trimming took 6 bases from V and 5 from J; bases not matched to a gene: 3. The CDR3 covers 13 residues. Looked up from germline, CDR1 is LGHNT and CDR2 is FRNRAP. The CDR3, as DNA: TGTGCTAGTGGACCTAGCGGGGAAGATACGCAGTATTTT. Translated, it gives CASGPSGEDTQYF.

The gene calls are TRBV30 and TRBJ1-4; no reliable D call. Per the germline V gene, CDR1 is GTSNPN and CDR2 is SVGIG (reference sequence). Trimming took 5 bases from V and 3 from J, leaving 10 bases between them. The CDR3 is made up of 13 amino acids. The CDR3 DNA reads as TGTGCCTGGCGCATTCAGGCTAATGAAAAACTGTTTTTT. Translation gives CAWRIQANEKLFF.

The sample holds a few counts of this clone. The V gene is TRBV30, the J gene TRBJ2-7, with 9 bases identical to TRBD1. CDR1 is GTSNPN, CDR2 SVGIG, per germline (reference sequence). The CDR3 has 15 amino acids. V was pared by 0 bases and J by 5 bases, with 8 bases of the junction left unmatched. CDR3 residues: CAWSVMWDRANEQYF. Written as DNA, the CDR3 is TGTGCCTGGAGTGTAATGTGGGACAGGGCCAACGAGCAGTACTTC.

About this clone: Other nucleotide sequences in the sample specify the same CDR3. V is TRBV18 and J is TRBJ2-7, with TRBD1 identical over 12 bases. The CDR3 spans 13 residues. Germline CDR1 KGHSH, CDR2 LQKENI. V lost 9 bases to trimming and J lost 6 bases; unmatched junction nucleotides: 6. CDR3 DNA: TGTGCCAGTTCTCCGGGACAGGGGGCCGAGCAGTACTTC. Its translation is CASSPGQGAEQYF.

V is TRBV7-6 and J is TRBJ2-5; D perhaps matches TRBD2 (5 bases). Trimming took 1 base from V and 7 from J, leaving 10 bases between them. The V gene's germline CDR1 is SGHVS and CDR2 FNYEAQ. CDR3 length: 13 residues. Here the CDR3 reads CASSLGTWGTQYF. The CDR3 DNA sequence: TGTGCCAGCAGCTTAGGGACTTGGGGGACCCAGTACTTC.

The J gene is TRBJ2-7, the V gene TRBV28; TRBD2 might be the D (6 bases). CDR1 is MDHEN and CDR2 is SYDVKM in the germline V gene. V lost 6 bases, J lost 1 base, and 16 bases lay in between. CDR3 size: 15 residues. CDR3 DNA: TGTGCCAGCAGAATCCACCGGGACTTATCCTACGAGCAGTACTTC. This sequence encodes CASRIHRDLSYEQYF.

A remark on this clone: This CDR3 is also generated by other DNA sequences in the sample. The chain combines TRBV5-1 with TRBJ1-1; TRBD1 might be the D (5 bases). CDR1 is SGHRS and CDR2 is YFSETQ in the germline V gene. The CDR3 covers 13 residues. V dropped 1 base and J dropped 2 bases, with 6 bases sitting between them. CDR3 in amino acids: CASSLTGNTEAFF. CDR3 coding DNA: TGCGCCAGCAGCTTGACAGGAAACACTGAAGCTTTCTTT.

In this sample, this clone turned up once. The rearrangement links TRBV18 to TRBJ1-4; D call uncertain. In germline, CDR1 is KGHSH, CDR2 LQKENI. The CDR3 sequence is 13 residues long. V gave up 2 bases and J gave up 7 bases, with 8 bases separating them. The CDR3 coding sequence is TGTGCCAGCTCACCATATGAGGGTGAAAAACTGTTTTTT. This translates into CASSPYEGEKLFF.

The chain joins TRBV5-1 to TRBJ1-2; 10 positions match TRBD1. This CDR3 spans 17 amino acids. Trimming took 0 bases from V and 0 from J; bases not matched to a gene: 5. The V gene's germline CDR1 is SGHRS and CDR2 YFSETQ. CDR3 nucleotide sequence: TGCGCCAGCAGCTTGGGACAGGGGGCGAGTGCTAACTATGGCTACACCTTC. It specifies CASSLGQGASANYGYTF.

This clone occurred a few times. V gene TRBV9 combines with J gene TRBJ2-3, with TRBD2 identical over 7 bases. With V trimmed by 1 base and J by 1 base, 0 bases remained unmatched. Germline V gene lookup returns CDR1 SGDLS and CDR2 YYNGEE. The CDR3 length is 14 residues. The CDR3 region has the DNA TGTGCCAGCAGCGTACGGGAGGGCACAGATACGCAGTATTTT. Translation: CASSVREGTDTQYF.

The chain uses TRBV28 and TRBJ2-7; 12 bases are a match to TRBD2. The germline gives CDR1 MDHEN, CDR2 SYDVKM. The CDR3 covers 16 residues. V lost 4 bases, J lost 4 bases, and 8 bases stayed unmatched. CDR3 region: CASSSIGLAGSYEQYF. The CDR3 DNA reads TGTGCCAGCAGTTCAATTGGACTAGCGGGAAGTTACGAGCAGTACTTC.